These T cell receptor beta chains were read from a single sample in a study of beta chain features in type 1 diabetes. Repertoires were generated with immunoSEQ multiplex PCR, while TCRdb's copy carries only in-frame clones and drops some. The table includes about 370,000 clones, more than 12% detected once. The sample comprised naive CD4+ T cells from blood. These receptors were taken from a woman aged 18-30 years in good health. The CDR3 runs from the conserved cysteine through the conserved F or W. The order of the fields is J gene, clone size, V gene, D gene, CDR3 protein, CDR3 DNA. D genes are given only for firm matches. Size values are once, few and many counts, or a class for expanded clones, and some rows have none.

TRBJ2-5,few,TRBV30,NA,CAWSVSETQYF,TGTGCCTGGAGTGTCTCCGAGACCCAGTACTTC
TRBJ2-5,NA,TRBV9,NA,CASSALGGEVQETQYF,TGTGCCAGCAGCGCCCTGGGGGGAGAGGTTCAAGAGACCCAGTACTTC
TRBJ1-1,few,TRBV4-3,TRBD1,CASSQDPVDRVNTEAFF,TGCGCCAGCAGCCAAGATCCCGTCGACAGGGTTAACACTGAAGCTTTCTTT
TRBJ1-2,few,TRBV29-1,TRBD1,CSVGDRGQGYTF,TGCAGCGTCGGGGACAGGGGGCAAGGCTACACCTTC
TRBJ2-3,NA,TRBV25-1,TRBD2,CASSEPLAGLTDTQYF,TGTGCCAGCAGTGAGCCACTAGCGGGCCTCACAGATACGCAGTATTTT
TRBJ1-1,NA,TRBV6-5,TRBD1,CASSRDRGQNTEAFF,TGTGCCAGCAGCCGGGACAGGGGACAGAACACTGAAGCTTTCTTT
TRBJ2-1,few,TRBV2,TRBD2,CASSGLAGAYNEQFF,TGTGCCAGCAGTGGACTAGCGGGAGCCTACAATGAGCAGTTCTTC
TRBJ2-1,few,TRBV30,NA,CAWKAGHNEQFF,TGTGCCTGGAAGGCGGGTCACAATGAGCAGTTCTTC
TRBJ2-4,NA,TRBV5-1,NA,CASKSAGGAGNIQYF,TGCGCCAGCAAATCTGCTGGAGGGGCAGGAAACATTCAGTACTTC
TRBJ2-1,few,TRBV7-2,NA,CASSLERAGTGEFF,TGTGCCAGCAGCTTAGAGCGGGCCGGGACGGGGGAGTTCTTC
TRBJ1-5,NA,TRBV2,TRBD1,CASRAGQGRTGNQPQHF,TGTGCCAGCAGGGCGGGACAGGGACGGACGGGCAATCAGCCCCAGCATTTT
TRBJ1-2,few,TRBV27,TRBD1,CASSGTGGSWGGYTF,TGTGCCAGCAGCGGAACAGGGGGCTCCTGGGGAGGCTACACCTTC
TRBJ2-5,few,TRBV30,TRBD1,CAWSAGTGVRETQYF,TGTGCCTGGAGTGCAGGGACAGGGGTCCGAGAGACCCAGTACTTC
TRBJ2-1,few,TRBV15,NA,CATSRPDSRNEQFF,TGTGCCACCAGCAGACCGGACTCCCGCAATGAGCAGTTCTTC
TRBJ2-2,NA,TRBV9,TRBD2,CASSVAGGTGELFF,TGTGCCAGCAGCGTAGCGGGAGGGACCGGGGAGCTGTTTTTT
TRBJ2-7,NA,TRBV30,NA,CAWMGAYEQYF,TGTGCCTGGATGGGCGCGTACGAGCAGTACTTC
TRBJ1-2,NA,TRBV5-4,TRBD1,CASSLVPGQGLNGYTF,TGTGCCAGCAGCTTGGTTCCCGGACAGGGCTTGAATGGCTACACCTTC
TRBJ2-1,NA,TRBV5-6,TRBD1,CASSLGRGPYNEQFF,TGTGCCAGCAGCTTAGGCAGGGGGCCCTACAATGAGCAGTTCTTC
TRBJ2-1,NA,TRBV11-2,TRBD2,CASSPTRTSGRARDEQFF,TGTGCCAGCAGCCCTACAAGGACTAGCGGGAGGGCAAGGGATGAGCAGTTCTTC
TRBJ2-7,NA,TRBV29-1,NA,CSVANPQASYEQYF,TGCAGCGTAGCTAACCCACAGGCATCCTACGAGCAGTACTTC
TRBJ2-1,NA,TRBV13,NA,CASSPRDFSGEQFF,TGTGCCAGCAGCCCCCGGGACTTTAGTGGTGAGCAGTTCTTC
TRBJ2-7,few,TRBV28,TRBD2,CASSWLTSGSSYEQYF,TGTGCCAGCAGTTGGCTGACTAGCGGGAGCTCCTACGAGCAGTACTTC
TRBJ2-1,NA,TRBV18,TRBD2,CASSTGLAGYNEQFF,TGTGCCAGCTCAACGGGACTAGCGGGCTACAATGAGCAGTTCTTC
TRBJ2-2,NA,TRBV18,TRBD1,CASSPAGTGSTGELFF,TGTGCCAGCTCACCGGCCGGGACAGGGAGCACCGGGGAGCTGTTTTTT
TRBJ1-2,few,TRBV19,NA,CASRKSYGYTF,TGTGCCAGTAGAAAGAGCTATGGCTACACCTTC
TRBJ2-1,NA,TRBV9,TRBD1,CASSVVVTGGDEQFF,TGTGCCAGCAGCGTAGTTGTGACAGGGGGGGATGAGCAGTTCTTC
TRBJ2-5,few,TRBV18,NA,CASSPGNGGETQYF,TGTGCCAGCTCACCAGGAAACGGCGGAGAGACCCAGTACTTC
TRBJ1-2,few,TRBV4-3,NA,CASSPGTLNYGYTF,TGCGCCAGCAGCCCGGGGACACTAAACTATGGCTACACCTTC
TRBJ2-4,NA,TRBV5-8,NA,CASSLTDNIQYF,TGTGCCAGCAGCTTGACAGATAACATTCAGTACTTC
TRBJ2-3,NA,TRBV29-1,TRBD2,CSVEIRLAAPDTQYF,TGCAGCGTTGAGATCCGGCTAGCGGCCCCCGATACGCAGTATTTT
TRBJ1-5,few,TRBV30,NA,CAWSVPGINQPQHF,TGTGCCTGGAGTGTACCAGGGATCAATCAGCCCCAGCATTTT
TRBJ2-3,NA,TRBV18,NA,CASSPSADTQYF,TGTGCCAGCTCACCTTCGGCAGATACGCAGTATTTT
TRBJ1-2,NA,TRBV7-2,TRBD1,CASIIGQARRGYTF,TGTGCCAGCATCATTGGACAGGCGAGGCGGGGCTACACCTTC
TRBJ2-5,NA,TRBV9,NA,CASSLRERAGQETQYF,TGTGCCAGCAGCCTCAGGGAACGGGCTGGCCAAGAGACCCAGTACTTC
TRBJ2-2,few,TRBV4-3,TRBD1,CASSQADRDGGELFF,TGCGCCAGCAGCCAAGCTGACAGGGATGGCGGGGAGCTGTTTTTT
TRBJ1-1,NA,TRBV29-1,NA,CSAEGMNTEAFF,TGCAGTGCGGAGGGCATGAACACTGAAGCTTTCTTT
TRBJ1-1,few,TRBV4-2,NA,CASSQPQGPEAFF,TGTGCCAGCAGCCAACCGCAGGGTCCCGAAGCTTTCTTT
TRBJ2-2,few,TRBV30,TRBD1,CAWRIQGYTGELFF,TGTGCCTGGAGGATACAGGGGTACACCGGGGAGCTGTTTTTT
TRBJ1-4,NA,TRBV2,NA,CASSGRLNEKLFF,TGTGCCAGCAGTGGCAGGTTGAATGAAAAACTGTTTTTT
TRBJ1-2,NA,TRBV2,TRBD1,CASSGSWGQNYGYTF,TGTGCCAGCAGTGGGTCATGGGGACAGAACTATGGCTACACCTTC
TRBJ2-7,few,TRBV29-1,NA,CSVGKQGPAYEQYF,TGCAGCGTTGGTAAACAGGGTCCAGCCTACGAGCAGTACTTC
TRBJ2-6,NA,TRBV7-9,TRBD1,CASFPGQGVIGANVLTF,TGTGCCAGCTTCCCGGGACAGGGTGTGATTGGGGCCAACGTCCTGACTTTC
TRBJ2-7,few,TRBV28,NA,CASSHRFVEQYF,TGTGCCAGCAGTCACAGGTTCGTGGAGCAGTACTTC
TRBJ2-1,few,TRBV7-8,NA,CASSSPNNEQFF,TGTGCCAGCAGCTCCCCTAACAATGAGCAGTTCTTC
TRBJ1-1,NA,TRBV14,TRBD1,CASSLLDRGEAFF,TGTGCCAGCAGCCTCCTTGACAGGGGTGAAGCTTTCTTT
TRBJ2-7,few,TRBV6-6,TRBD1,CASSPGDRGGEQYF,TGTGCCAGCAGTCCAGGCGACAGGGGGGGAGAGCAGTACTTC
TRBJ2-4,few,TRBV29-1,TRBD1,CSVEDGQGRHIQYF,TGCAGCGTTGAAGATGGACAGGGGAGGCACATTCAGTACTTC
TRBJ1-2,NA,TRBV11-2,NA,CASSFNGQANYGYTF,TGTGCCAGCAGCTTTAATGGGCAAGCTAACTATGGCTACACCTTC
TRBJ2-1,NA,TRBV5-1,TRBD2,CASSLMTSGRPNEQFF,TGCGCCAGCAGCCTGATGACTAGCGGGAGACCTAATGAGCAGTTCTTC
TRBJ2-1,few,TRBV5-4,TRBD2,CASSNGLADTYNEQFF,TGTGCCAGCAGCAACGGACTAGCGGATACCTACAATGAGCAGTTCTTC
TRBJ2-7,few,TRBV28,NA,CATISNYEQYF,TGTGCCACTATTTCCAACTACGAGCAGTACTTC
TRBJ2-7,NA,TRBV30,NA,CAWSGQSRLLYEQYF,TGTGCCTGGAGTGGGCAGTCAAGACTCCTCTACGAGCAGTACTTC
TRBJ1-1,NA,TRBV10-3,NA,CAISEYTEIEAFF,TGTGCCATCAGTGAGTATACGGAGATTGAAGCTTTCTTT
TRBJ2-2,once,TRBV14,TRBD1,CASRRQGAHTGELFF,TGTGCCAGCAGACGACAGGGGGCGCACACCGGGGAGCTGTTTTTT